One and the same sample provided the 12 T cell receptor beta chains below, sequenced in a study of metastatic and nonmetastatic thyroid tumors. With MiXCR, TCRdb reprocessed the PCR reads. Seen here are 85,000 to 95,000 clones, approximately 15% observed once, and the top ten hold just over 3.5%. Among the patients, none had received any treatment before thyroid surgery. Sequencing was performed on blood. Receptors originate from a female donor with papillary thyroid cancer or a benign thyroid nodule (not recorded which). Some clones in this sample may be carry-over from other donors' samples.

There are many counts of this clone. The chain uses TRBV18 and TRBJ1-1; 9 nucleotides line up with TRBD1. The CDR3 contains 15 residues. Germline lookup yields CDR1 KGHSH and CDR2 LQKENI. V was pared by 4 bases and J by 3 bases, with 6 bases of the junction left unmatched. The CDR3 nucleotides are TGTGCCAGCTCACGGGGACAGGGTGACCACACTGAAGCTTTCTTT. Amino acid sequence: CASSRGQGDHTEAFF.

With respect to this clone: A much larger clone lies a single base off, so this may be a read error. This chain connects TRBV4-2 to TRBJ1-4, with a weak D call TRBD1 (5 bases). The V gene's germline CDR1 is LGHNA and CDR2 YNFKEQ. This CDR3 has 15 residues. Trimming cost V 0 bases and J 7 bases, with 12 bases left between them. The CDR3 reads CASSQEAERGEKLFF. The CDR3 bases are TGTGCCAGCAGCCAAGAGGCAGAGAGGGGTGAAAAACTGTTTTTT.

This clone was seen ten or more times. V usage is TRBV29-1 and J usage is TRBJ2-1; 9 bases fit TRBD2. Germline CDR1 reads SQVTM; CDR2 reads ANQGSEA. Trimming took 3 bases from V and 5 from J; bases not matched to a gene: 2. CDR3 length: 13 amino acids. The CDR3 loop is CSVEIAGDNEQFF. CDR3 sequence (DNA): TGCAGCGTTGAGATAGCGGGGGACAATGAGCAGTTCTTC.

Note on this clone: This could be a read error, since a much larger clone is one nucleotide away. This CDR3 is also generated by other DNA sequences in the sample. The chain is built from TRBV25-1 and TRBJ2-3; 8 bases align to TRBD1. The CDR3 has 14 residues. Germline assignment: CDR1 MGHDK and CDR2 SYGVNS. V lost 0 bases and J lost 10; bases outside the gene matches: 6. Here the CDR3 reads CASSEYAGQGAQYF. DNA for the CDR3: TGTGCCAGCAGTGAATATGCCGGACAGGGTGCGCAGTATTTT.

This clone was found many times. The chain has TRBV24-1 and TRBJ2-1; TRBD1 matches at 9 bases. Germline V CDR1 and CDR2: KGHDR, SFDVKD. There are 14 residues in the CDR3. V lost 5 bases and J lost 8; bases outside the gene matches: 6. CDR3 residues: CATSGGQGGYEQFF. The CDR3 nucleotides are TGTGCCACCAGTGGGGGACAGGGAGGGTATGAGCAGTTCTTC.

This clone has at least ten counts. The chain recombines TRBV6-6 with TRBJ2-7, with 7 positions matching TRBD1. Germline CDR1 and CDR2: MNHNY and SVGAGI (reference sequence). The length of the CDR3 is 13 residues. After removal of 3 bases from V and 2 bases from J, the junction contained 1 base not matched to a gene. Here the CDR3 reads CASSYQGAYEQYF. The CDR3 nucleotides read TGTGCCAGCAGTTATCAGGGGGCCTACGAGCAGTACTTC.

This clone was found many times. This sample also contains other DNA sequences that code for the same CDR3. V usage is TRBV2 and J usage is TRBJ2-1; TRBD2 matches at 10 bases. The germline gives CDR1 SNHLY, CDR2 FYNNEI. There are 15 residues in the CDR3. V trimming: 4 bases; J trimming: 4 bases; junction bases outside the gene matches: 4. The CDR3, as DNA: TGTGCCAGCAGTGTGAGCGGGGGGGCTTACAATGAGCAGTTCTTC. This sequence encodes CASSVSGGAYNEQFF. Full variable domain (missing parts from reference TRBV2 and TRBJ2-1): EPEVTQTPSHQVTQMGQEVILRCVPISNHLYFYWYRQILGQKVEFLVSFYNNEISEKSEIFDDQFSVERPDGSNFTLKIRSTKLEDSAMYFCASSVSGGAYNEQFFGPGTRLTVL.

In its sample, this clone was seen many times. V and J are TRBV7-9 and TRBJ1-1; D unclear. CDR1 is SEHNR and CDR2 is FQNEAQ in the germline V gene (reference sequence). Trimming shortened V by 5 bases and J by 1 base, and 8 bases separated the two germline ends. CDR3 length: 13 amino acids. CDR3 bases: TGTGCCAGCAGCCCACCGGGGAACACTGAAGCTTTCTTT. Amino acids: CASSPPGNTEAFF.

As regards this clone: Sequence at one end of the junction differs from germline and may be a read error. The chain is built from TRBV11-1 and TRBJ2-3; D not resolved. Germline V gene lookup returns CDR1 SGHAT and CDR2 FQDESV (reference sequence). CDR3 size: 16 residues. Here the CDR3 DNA reads TGTGCCAGCAGCCTCCCGGTGCGCTGTCGCACAGATAAGCAGTATTTT. It encodes CASSLPVRCRTDKQYF.

In its sample, this clone was seen many times. Written as DNA, the CDR3 is TGTGCCAGCAGACGCACTTCAGGGATGACAACTGAAGCTTTCTTT. Residues: CASRRTSGMTTEAFF. The V gene is TRBV25-1, the J gene TRBJ1-1; TRBD1 might be the D (5 bases). The CDR3 extends over 15 amino acids. The germline V and J ends were trimmed by 6 bases and 5 bases, with 19 bases remaining between them. CDR1 is MGHDK, CDR2 SYGVNS, per germline.

This clone was picked up a small number of times. Relative to the germline gene, one junction end is altered; a read error may explain this. The chain couples TRBV6-2 or TRBV6-3 to TRBJ2-1; D ambiguous. The germline CDR1 and CDR2 sequences are MNHEY and SVGEGT. The CDR3 spans 12 residues. The CDR3 region is CASGLSPNEHFF. In nucleotides, the CDR3 is TGTGCCAGCGGCTTGAGTCCCAATGAGCATTTCTTC.

This clone was seen at least ten times. The chain links TRBV4-2 to TRBJ2-1; 14 bases line up with TRBD2. From germline, CDR1 is LGHNA and CDR2 YNFKEQ. With V trimmed by 0 bases and J by 1 base, 2 bases remained unmatched. The CDR3 sequence is 18 residues long. CDR3 sequence (DNA): TGTGCCAGCAGCCAAGAGGGGACTAGCGGGGGTTCCTACAATGAGCAGTTCTTC. This encodes CASSQEGTSGGSYNEQFF.